This T cell receptor (beta chain) comes out of a study of spatial heterogeneity in lung cancer. About the study: Any follow-up PBMC samples that were available went on to be sequenced, and the median time to follow-up was two to three years after resection.

Time point described: blood at routine non-recurrence follow-up after resection. CDR1 SNHLY and CDR2 FYNNEI come from the germline V gene. The CDR3 spans 14 residues. V lost 4 bases and J lost 3, with 10 bases in between. In this sample, this clonotype turned up a few times. TCRdb ran MiXCR on the 5' RACE reads and lists one entry per CDR3 protein. Among more than 75,000 distinct CDR3 sequences listed, just under 20% were seen once. This clonotype was sampled from a male donor with early-stage non-small cell lung cancer. This specimen was PBMCs, taken at follow-up. The rearrangement links TRBV2 to TRBJ1-5; TRBD1 is a possible D gene (5 bases). The CDR3 reads CASSVGVHNQPQHF. The CDR3 DNA reads TGTGCCAGCAGTGTGGGGGTCCACAATCAGCCCCAGCATTTT.